The clone carrying this T cell receptor (beta chain) showed up just a few times. Its antigen is not known. These data come from a study of siplizumab effects on memory and regulatory T cells. Whole-study results and caveats: Alloreactive sequences from unstimulated CD4+ memory cells fell significantly with siplizumab.

The assay was immunoSEQ multiplex PCR, and TCRdb's table has in-frame clones only and misses some. This sample has 70,000 to 90,000 clones; roughly 93% occur once, and the top ten carry over 4%. Germline CDR1 SEHNR, CDR2 FQNEAQ (reference sequence). V trimming: 5 bases; J trimming: 5 bases; junction bases outside the gene matches: 6. The CDR3 covers 15 residues. J is TRBJ2-1 and V is TRBV7-9; 10 nucleotides align to TRBD1. The sample was CD8+ T cells sorted from blood. The receptor's source is a human donor in good health. The CDR3 DNA follows: TGTGCCAGCAGCCGTCCCGGGACAGGGGACAATGAGCAGTTCTTC. Protein sequence: CASSRPGTGDNEQFF.